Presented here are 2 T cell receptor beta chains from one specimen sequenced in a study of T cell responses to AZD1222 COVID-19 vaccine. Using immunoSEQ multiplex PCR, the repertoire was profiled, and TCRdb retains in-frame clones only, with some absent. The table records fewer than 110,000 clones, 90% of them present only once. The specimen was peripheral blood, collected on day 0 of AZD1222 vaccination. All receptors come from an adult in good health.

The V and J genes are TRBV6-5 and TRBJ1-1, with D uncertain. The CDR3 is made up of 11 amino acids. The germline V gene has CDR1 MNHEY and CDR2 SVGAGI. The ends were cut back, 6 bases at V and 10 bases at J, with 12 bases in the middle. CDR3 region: CASRSRLGAFF. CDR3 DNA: TGTGCCAGCAGATCCCGCCTTGGAGCTTTCTTT.

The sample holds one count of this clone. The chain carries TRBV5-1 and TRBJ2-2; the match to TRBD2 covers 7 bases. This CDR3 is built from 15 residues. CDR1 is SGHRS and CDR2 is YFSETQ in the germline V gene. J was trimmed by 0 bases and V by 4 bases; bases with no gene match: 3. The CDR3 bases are TGCGCCAGCAGCAGAGGACTAGCGAACACCGGGGAGCTGTTTTTT. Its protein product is CASSRGLANTGELFF.